This T cell receptor beta chain stems from a study of blood T cell repertoires in COVID-19. The protocol was immunoSEQ multiplex PCR, while the TCRdb copy is restricted to in-frame clones and leaves out a portion. This sample has 210,000 or so clones, with 83% found just once. CDR1 is SNHLY, CDR2 FYNNEI, per germline. V lost 5 bases and J 8 bases, leaving 10 bases between the germline ends. The CDR3 loop spans 12 amino acids. What was sequenced was peripheral blood. The clonotype comes from a woman aged 25 to 45 with COVID-19, enrolled during active disease. The J gene is TRBJ2-1, the V gene TRBV2; the D gene is possibly TRBD1 (6 bases). CDR3 amino acids: CASSLQGYEQFF. The CDR3 nucleotides read TGTGCCAGCAGTCTACAGGGCTATGAGCAGTTCTTC.